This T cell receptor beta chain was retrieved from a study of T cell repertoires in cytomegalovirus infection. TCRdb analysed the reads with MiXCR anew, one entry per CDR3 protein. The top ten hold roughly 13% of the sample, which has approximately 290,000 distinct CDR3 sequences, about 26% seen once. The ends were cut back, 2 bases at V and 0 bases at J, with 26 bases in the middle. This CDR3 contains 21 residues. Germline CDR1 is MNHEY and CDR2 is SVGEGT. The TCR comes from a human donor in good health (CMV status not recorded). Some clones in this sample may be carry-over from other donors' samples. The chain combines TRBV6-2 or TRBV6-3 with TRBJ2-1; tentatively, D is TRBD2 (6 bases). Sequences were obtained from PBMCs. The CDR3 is CASSYGSEGLAALSSYNEQFF. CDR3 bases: TGTGCCAGCAGTTACGGTTCCGAGGGCTTAGCGGCCCTGAGCTCCTACAATGAGCAGTTCTTC.